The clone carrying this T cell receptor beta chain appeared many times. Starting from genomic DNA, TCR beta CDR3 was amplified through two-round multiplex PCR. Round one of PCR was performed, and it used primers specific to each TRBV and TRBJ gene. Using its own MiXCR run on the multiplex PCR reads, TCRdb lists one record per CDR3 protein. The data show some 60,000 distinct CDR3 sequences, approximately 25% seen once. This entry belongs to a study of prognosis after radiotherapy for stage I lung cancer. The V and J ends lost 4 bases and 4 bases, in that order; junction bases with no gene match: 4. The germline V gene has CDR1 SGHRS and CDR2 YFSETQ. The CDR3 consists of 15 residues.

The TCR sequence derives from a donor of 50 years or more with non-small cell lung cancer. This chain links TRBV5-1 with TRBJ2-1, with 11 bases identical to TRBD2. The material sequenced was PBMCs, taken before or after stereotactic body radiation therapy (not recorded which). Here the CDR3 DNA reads TGCGCCAGCAGCCAAACTAGCGGGAGTTACAATGAGCAGTTCTTC. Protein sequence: CASSQTSGSYNEQFF. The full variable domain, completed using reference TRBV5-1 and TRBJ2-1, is KAGVTQTPRYLIKTRGQQVTLSCSPISGHRSVSWYQQTPGQGLQFLFEYFSETQRNKGNFPGRFSGRQFSNSRSEMNVSTLELGDSALYLCASSQTSGSYNEQFFGPGTRLTVL.